The 21 T cell receptor beta chains listed next were all sequenced from one sample in a study of blood T cell repertoires in COVID-19. This table comes from immunoSEQ multiplex PCR, and its TCRdb copy is limited to in-frame clones, with some not included. The sample has approximately 59,000 clones, around four fifths seen once; the top ten hold 3.5%. Sequencing used peripheral blood. These receptors all stem from a woman aged 80 or older with acute or convalescent COVID-19.

A single count supports this clone. The V gene is TRBV10-3, the J gene TRBJ1-5, with D unclear. CDR1 is ENHRY, CDR2 SYGVKD, per germline. Trimming shortened V by 0 bases and J by 1 base, and 7 bases separated the two germline ends. This CDR3 is 15 amino acids long. The CDR3 reads CAISESSQSNQPQHF. The CDR3 DNA reads TGTGCCATCAGTGAGTCGTCGCAGAGCAATCAGCCCCAGCATTTT.

This clone was seen a handful of times. The chain is built from TRBV10-3 and TRBJ2-1, with 9 positions matching TRBD2. The CDR3 totals 15 residues. V trimming: 3 bases; J trimming: 5 bases; junction bases outside the gene matches: 5. The germline V gene has CDR1 ENHRY and CDR2 SYGVKD. CDR3 in amino acids: CAISEGSGGDNEQFF. DNA of the CDR3: TGTGCCATCAGTGAAGGTAGCGGGGGCGACAATGAGCAGTTCTTC.

This chain connects TRBV5-1 to TRBJ2-1; D possibly corresponds to TRBD2 (5 bases). The CDR3 length is 16 residues. The V end was cut by 4 bases, the J end by 2 bases, with 16 bases between. From germline, CDR1 is SGHRS and CDR2 YFSETQ. Here the CDR3 DNA reads TGCGCCAGCAGCACTAGTGGAGCGGAGACCTACAATGAGCAGTTCTTC. Translating it yields CASSTSGAETYNEQFF.

The V gene is TRBV28, the J gene TRBJ1-6, with 7 bases matching TRBD1. The CDR3 extends over 14 amino acids. V dropped 4 bases and J dropped 8; count of bases not matched to a gene: 5. The V gene's germline CDR1 is MDHEN and CDR2 SYDVKM. The CDR3 DNA is TGTGCCAGCAGTTCCGGGACAGCTTATTCACCCCTCCACTTT. Translated: CASSSGTAYSPLHF.

The chain couples TRBV7-8 to TRBJ1-5; D is unresolved. V was trimmed by 5 bases and J by 4 bases, leaving 9 bases between them. Germline loops: CDR1 SGHVS, CDR2 FQNEAQ. The CDR3 has 13 amino acids. CDR3 in DNA: TGTGCCAGCAGCGGGAGTCCTAATCAGCCCCAGCATTTT. The encoded protein is CASSGSPNQPQHF. Full variable domain (missing parts from reference TRBV7-8 and TRBJ1-5): GAGVSQSPRYKVAKRGQDVALRCDPISGHVSLFWYQQALGQGPEFLTYFQNEAQLDKSGLPSDRFFAERPEGSVSTLKIQRTQQEDSAVYLCASSGSPNQPQHFGDGTRLSIL.

The genes are TRBV29-1 and TRBJ2-7, with 9 bases aligning to TRBD1. Germline V gene sequence: CDR1 SQVTM, CDR2 ANQGSEA. V lost 6 bases and J lost 2; bases outside the gene matches: 8. The CDR3 has 14 amino acids. As DNA, the CDR3 is TGCAGCGTCTCCGGACAGGGGAGGGCCTACGAGCAGTACTTC. This encodes CSVSGQGRAYEQYF.

The gene calls are TRBV27 and TRBJ1-5, with D possibly matching TRBD1 (5 bases). Trimming stripped 5 bases from V and 3 bases from J, with 11 bases between. From germline, CDR1 is MNHEY and CDR2 SMNVEV (reference sequence). This CDR3 comprises 14 residues. This chain's CDR3 is CASSPSGDNQPQHF. The CDR3 DNA reads TGTGCCAGCAGTCCCTCGGGGGACAATCAGCCCCAGCATTTT.

This clone was recorded only once. J is TRBJ2-7 and V is TRBV27; possibly TRBD2 for D (6 bases). The germline gives CDR1 MNHEY, CDR2 SMNVEV (reference sequence). V was trimmed by 2 bases and J by 2 bases, leaving 16 bases between them. The CDR3 is 16 residues long. The CDR3 DNA sequence: TGTGCCAGCAGTTTACACCGCGGGACCTTGACCTACGAGCAGTACTTC. This encodes CASSLHRGTLTYEQYF.

The chain recombines TRBV27 with TRBJ2-3, with 10 nucleotides matching TRBD2. CDR3 size: 15 residues. Germline CDR1 MNHEY, CDR2 SMNVEV (reference sequence). Trimming cost V 2 bases and J 4 bases; bases outside gene matches: 3. The CDR3 reads CASSLRTSGSDTQYF. Written as DNA, the CDR3 is TGTGCCAGCAGTTTAAGGACTAGCGGCTCAGATACGCAGTATTTT.

The rearrangement joins TRBV6-2 or TRBV6-3 to TRBJ1-4; D unresolved. This CDR3 is built from 14 residues. V dropped 6 bases and J dropped 0 bases, with 8 bases sitting between them. Germline CDR1 and CDR2: MNHEY and SVGEGT. CDR3 sequence: CASSLHATNEKLFF. The CDR3 nucleotides read TGTGCCAGCAGCCTACATGCAACTAATGAAAAACTGTTTTTT.

The chain recombines TRBV6-5 with TRBJ1-5; 8 nucleotides match TRBD1. Germline V gene lookup returns CDR1 MNHEY and CDR2 SVGAGI. The CDR3 has 14 residues. V shed 4 bases and J 7 bases; nucleotides not matched to a gene: 6. This CDR3 reads CASSFRGPRQPQHF. The CDR3 DNA reads TGTGCCAGCAGTTTCAGGGGGCCGAGGCAGCCCCAGCATTTT.

This clone was observed a handful of times. The rearrangement links TRBV7-2 to TRBJ2-3; no clear D. Between the trimmed V and J ends, which lost 4 bases and 3 bases, there was a span of 8 bases. The CDR3 consists of 13 residues. Germline V lookup: CDR1 SGHTA, CDR2 FQGNSA. CDR3 amino acids: CASSSRVTDTQYF. The CDR3 DNA is TGTGCCAGCAGCTCCCGCGTGACAGATACGCAGTATTTT. The full variable domain, completed using reference TRBV7-2 and TRBJ2-3, is GAGVSQSPSNKVTEKGKDVELRCDPISGHTALYWYRQSLGQGLEFLIYFQGNSAPDKSGLPSDRFSAERTGGSVSTLTIQRTQQEDSAVYLCASSSRVTDTQYFGPGTRLTVL.

The chain employs TRBV29-1 and TRBJ2-1; 9 bases map to TRBD1. Germline CDR1 and CDR2: SQVTM and ANQGSEA. V lost 7 bases to trimming and J lost 1 base; unmatched junction nucleotides: 8. The CDR3 is made up of 15 amino acids. CDR3 sequence: CSGGTGTGSYNEQFF. The CDR3 DNA reads as TGCAGCGGAGGAACCGGGACAGGGTCCTACAATGAGCAGTTCTTC.

The rearrangement joins TRBV5-1 to TRBJ2-2; the D gene is possibly TRBD1 (5 bases). Trimming took off 0 bases at V and 3 bases at J, with 9 bases between the two ends. The CDR3 spans 15 residues. Germline CDR1 is SGHRS and CDR2 is YFSETQ. The CDR3 nucleotides are TGCGCCAGCAGCTTGGAACAGGCGGACACCGGGGAGCTGTTTTTT. Protein sequence: CASSLEQADTGELFF.

This rearrangement joins TRBV7-2 to TRBJ2-5; TRBD2 might be the D (6 bases). The germline CDR1 and CDR2 sequences are SGHTA and FQGNSA. The ends were cut back, 1 base at V and 2 bases at J, with 14 bases in the middle. CDR3 length equals 16 residues. The CDR3 spells CASSLGARTKQETQYF. The CDR3 DNA follows: TGTGCCAGCAGCTTAGGAGCGAGGACTAAGCAAGAGACCCAGTACTTC.

The CDR3 loop reads CASSEWGQNQPQHF. In nucleotides, the CDR3 is TGTGCCAGCAGTGAATGGGGGCAGAATCAGCCCCAGCATTTT. This chain links TRBV2 with TRBJ1-5; D possibly corresponds to TRBD1 (6 bases). The V end was cut by 2 bases, the J end by 4 bases, with 9 bases between. This CDR3 spans 14 amino acids. Per the germline V gene, CDR1 is SNHLY and CDR2 is FYNNEI.

The rearrangement links TRBV24-1 to TRBJ2-7; TRBD1 matches at 8 bases. Germline assignment: CDR1 KGHDR and CDR2 SFDVKD. Trimming at V came to 5 bases and at J to 4 bases, leaving 9 bases not matched to a gene. The CDR3 extends over 15 amino acids. CDR3 nucleotides: TGTGCCACCAGTGCCTCCGGGACAGGAGAGTACGAGCAGTACTTC. Protein product: CATSASGTGEYEQYF.

J is TRBJ2-7 and V is TRBV7-8; maybe TRBD2 (5 bases). Germline CDR1 SGHVS, CDR2 FQNEAQ. The CDR3 has 13 amino acids. Trimming stripped 5 bases from V and 2 bases from J, with 10 bases between. CDR3 sequence: CASSRRGAYEQYF. CDR3 sequence (DNA): TGTGCCAGCAGCCGCCGGGGAGCCTACGAGCAGTACTTC. Full variable domain (remainder filled in from reference TRBV7-8 and TRBJ2-7): GAGVSQSPRYKVAKRGQDVALRCDPISGHVSLFWYQQALGQGPEFLTYFQNEAQLDKSGLPSDRFFAERPEGSVSTLKIQRTQQEDSAVYLCASSRRGAYEQYFGPGTRLTVT.

This clone occurred a few times. The identical CDR3 is also encoded by other nucleotide sequences in the sample. J is TRBJ1-5 and V is TRBV29-1, with a possible D match to TRBD1 (6 bases). Trimming left V 4 bases short and J 7 bases short, with 14 bases between. This CDR3 is built from 13 residues. The germline gives CDR1 SQVTM, CDR2 ANQGSEA. The CDR3 DNA reads TGCAGCGTTGCGGGGGGCGCCAGGCAGCCCCAGCATTTT. Amino acids: CSVAGGARQPQHF.

The gene calls are TRBV18 and TRBJ2-1, with D uncertain. The CDR3 is 15 residues long. Germline CDR1 and CDR2: KGHSH and LQKENI. V lost 1 base, J lost 5 bases, and 12 bases lay in between. CDR3 loop: CASSPRRQSNNEQFF. The CDR3 DNA sequence: TGTGCCAGCTCACCACGCAGGCAGAGTAACAATGAGCAGTTCTTC.

The J gene is TRBJ1-1, the V gene TRBV12-3 or TRBV12-4; D call uncertain. This CDR3 has 13 residues. V was cut by 4 bases and J by 1 base, with 7 bases left in between. The CDR3 sequence is CASSYEGNTEAFF. The CDR3, as DNA: TGTGCCAGCAGTTATGAGGGGAACACTGAAGCTTTCTTT.